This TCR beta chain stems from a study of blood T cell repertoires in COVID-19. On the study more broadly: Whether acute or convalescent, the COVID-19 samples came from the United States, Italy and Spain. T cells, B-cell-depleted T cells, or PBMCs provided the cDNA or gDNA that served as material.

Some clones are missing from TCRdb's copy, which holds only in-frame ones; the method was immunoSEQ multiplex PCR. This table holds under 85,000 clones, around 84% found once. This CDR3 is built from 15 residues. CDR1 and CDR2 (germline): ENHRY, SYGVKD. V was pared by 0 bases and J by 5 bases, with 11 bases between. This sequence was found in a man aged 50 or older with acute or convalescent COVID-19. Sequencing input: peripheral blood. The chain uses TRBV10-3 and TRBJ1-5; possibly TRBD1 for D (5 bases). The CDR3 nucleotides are TGTGCCATCAGTGAGTCGGGGCCGGTGGATCAGCCCCAGCATTTT. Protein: CAISESGPVDQPQHF.